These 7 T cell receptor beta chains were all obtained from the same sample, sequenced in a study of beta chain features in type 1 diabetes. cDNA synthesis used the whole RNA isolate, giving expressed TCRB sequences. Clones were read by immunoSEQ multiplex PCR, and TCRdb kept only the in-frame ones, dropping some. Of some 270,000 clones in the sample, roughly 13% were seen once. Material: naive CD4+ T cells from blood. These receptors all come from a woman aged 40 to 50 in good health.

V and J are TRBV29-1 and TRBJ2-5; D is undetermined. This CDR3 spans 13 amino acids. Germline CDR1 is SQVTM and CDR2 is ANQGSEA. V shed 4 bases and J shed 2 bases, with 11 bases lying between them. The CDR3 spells CSVVPQNQETQYF. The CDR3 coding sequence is TGCAGCGTTGTACCCCAGAATCAAGAGACCCAGTACTTC.

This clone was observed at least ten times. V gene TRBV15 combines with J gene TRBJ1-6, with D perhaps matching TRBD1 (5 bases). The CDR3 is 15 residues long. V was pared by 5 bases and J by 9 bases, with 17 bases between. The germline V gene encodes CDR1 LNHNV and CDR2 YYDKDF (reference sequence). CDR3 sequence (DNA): TGTGCCACCAGCTCAGAGGAGGGGAGTGTTTCACCCCTCCACTTT. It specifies CATSSEEGSVSPLHF.

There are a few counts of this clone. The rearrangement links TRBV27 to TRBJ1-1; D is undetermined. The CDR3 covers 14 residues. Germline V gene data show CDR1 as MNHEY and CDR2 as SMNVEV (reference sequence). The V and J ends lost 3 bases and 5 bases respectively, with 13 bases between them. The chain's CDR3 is CASSFEVSRTEAFF. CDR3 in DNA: TGTGCCAGCAGTTTCGAGGTTTCGAGGACTGAAGCTTTCTTT.

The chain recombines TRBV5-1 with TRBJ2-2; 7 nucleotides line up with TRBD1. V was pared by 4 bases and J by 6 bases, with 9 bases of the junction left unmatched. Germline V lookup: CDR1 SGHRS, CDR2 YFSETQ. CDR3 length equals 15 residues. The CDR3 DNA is TGCGCCAGCAGCGTCCGGGACAGTGGGGCCGGGGAGCTGTTTTTT. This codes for CASSVRDSGAGELFF.

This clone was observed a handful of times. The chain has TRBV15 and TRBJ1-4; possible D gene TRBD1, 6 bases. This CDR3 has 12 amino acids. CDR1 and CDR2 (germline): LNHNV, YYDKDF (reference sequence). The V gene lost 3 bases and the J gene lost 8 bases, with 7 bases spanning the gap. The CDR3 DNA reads TGTGCCACCAGCAGGACAGGCGAAAAACTGTTTTTT. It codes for CATSRTGEKLFF.

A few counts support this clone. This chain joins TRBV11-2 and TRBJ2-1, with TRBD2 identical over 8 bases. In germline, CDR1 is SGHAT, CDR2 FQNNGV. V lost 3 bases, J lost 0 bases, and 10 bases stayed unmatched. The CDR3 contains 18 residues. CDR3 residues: CASSFSVQRGSSYNEQFF. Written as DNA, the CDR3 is TGTGCCAGCAGCTTTTCGGTCCAGCGGGGGTCCTCCTACAATGAGCAGTTCTTC.

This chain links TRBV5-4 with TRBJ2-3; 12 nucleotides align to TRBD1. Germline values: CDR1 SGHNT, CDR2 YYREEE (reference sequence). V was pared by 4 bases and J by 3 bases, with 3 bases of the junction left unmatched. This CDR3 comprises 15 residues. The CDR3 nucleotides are TGTGCCAGCAGCCGGGGACAGGGGGCAACAGATACGCAGTATTTT. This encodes CASSRGQGATDTQYF.